This entry lists 23 T cell receptor beta chains sequenced from one sample in a study of persistence of HIV-infected CD4 T cells. Cells were stimulated with overlapping HIV-1 Gag 15-mer peptides. Responding CD4+ T cells were sorted by upregulation of both CD40 ligand and CD69. This was the immunoSEQ version 4 assay in survey mode. Sequenced by immunoSEQ multiplex PCR; TCRdb stores in-frame clones only, minus some. This repertoire shows about 30,000 clones, roughly 71% found once; its top ten account for approximately 1.5%. For these TCRs, the target antigens are not known. The sequences come from CD4+ T cells sorted from PBMCs after approximately 20-hour stimulation, collected from a patient who received antiretroviral therapy. Receptor source: an adult man with HIV who was CMV-seropositive.

This clone was seen only a few times. V usage is TRBV10-1 and J usage is TRBJ2-7; no clear D. CDR3 length equals 14 residues. Germline V CDR1 and CDR2: WNHNN, SYGVQD (reference sequence). V gave up 3 bases and J gave up 0 bases, with 9 bases separating them. The CDR3 sequence is CASSDGLISYEQYF. CDR3 sequence (DNA): TGCGCCAGCAGTGACGGCCTTATCTCCTACGAGCAGTACTTC.

The chain links TRBV28 to TRBJ1-2; 10 nucleotides align to TRBD1. J was trimmed by 4 bases and V by 3 bases; bases with no gene match: 11. The CDR3 runs to 17 residues. Germline V gene lookup returns CDR1 MDHEN and CDR2 SYDVKM. For the CDR3, the DNA is TGTGCCAGCAGTTTCCCCGCCGGACAGGGGGTCGGCTATGGCTACACCTTC. Protein product: CASSFPAGQGVGYGYTF.

The chain recombines TRBV7-3 with TRBJ2-3; TRBD2 is a possible D gene (5 bases). The germline gives CDR1 SGHTA, CDR2 FQGTGA. The CDR3 sequence is 14 residues long. The V end was cut by 5 bases, the J end by 3 bases, with 12 bases between. CDR3 nucleotide sequence: TGTGCCAGCAGCCTCCATGGGAGTACAGATACGCAGTATTTT. It yields the protein CASSLHGSTDTQYF.

This clone occurred a few times. The CDR3 spells CASSVRDTRGTNTGELFF. The CDR3 DNA is TGTGCCAGCAGCGTAAGAGACACCCGAGGAACAAACACCGGGGAGCTGTTTTTT. V is TRBV9 and J is TRBJ2-2, with unresolved D. V shed 1 base and J shed 2 bases, with 18 bases lying between them. Germline-derived CDR1 and CDR2 are SGDLS and YYNGEE. This CDR3 is built from 18 residues. Full variable domain (remainder filled in from reference TRBV9 and TRBJ2-2): DSGVTQTPKHLITATGQRVTLRCSPRSGDLSVYWYQQSLDQGLQFLIQYYNGEERAKGNILERFSAQQFPDLHSELNLSSLELGDSALYFCASSVRDTRGTNTGELFFGEGSRLTVL.

The table lists this clone with a count of one. The chain is built from TRBV12-5 and TRBJ1-2; 9 positions agree with TRBD1. V shed 6 bases, J shed 7 bases, and the junction held 6 bases outside the gene matches. CDR1 and CDR2 from the germline V gene are LGHNT and FRNRAP. The CDR3 sequence is 13 residues long. CDR3 loop: CASGLNRGPGYTF. In nucleotides, the CDR3 is TGTGCTAGTGGCCTTAACAGGGGGCCTGGCTACACCTTC.

The chain recombines TRBV11-2 with TRBJ1-6; D might be TRBD1 (6 bases). The germline V and J ends were trimmed by 5 bases and 6 bases, with 14 bases remaining between them. Looked up from germline, CDR1 is SGHAT and CDR2 is FQNNGV. The CDR3 length is 15 residues. CDR3 loop: CASSREGGSNSPLHF. CDR3 DNA sequence: TGTGCCAGCAGCCGCGAAGGGGGGTCTAATTCACCCCTCCACTTT.

This clone is labeled medium-sized. CDR3: CASSPGGGETQYF. As DNA, the CDR3 is TGCGCCAGCAGTCCCGGAGGGGGGGAGACCCAGTACTTC. This chain connects TRBV10-1 to TRBJ2-5, with D perhaps TRBD1 or TRBD2 (6 bases each). There are 13 residues in the CDR3. Per germline, CDR1 WNHNN and CDR2 SYGVQD (reference sequence). V lost 5 bases and J 5 bases, leaving 12 bases between the germline ends.

The chain joins TRBV7-9 to TRBJ1-5; a possible D gene is TRBD1 (5 bases). Trimming took off 1 base at V and 0 bases at J, with 16 bases between the two ends. Per germline, CDR1 SEHNR and CDR2 FQNEAQ (reference sequence). There are 18 residues in the CDR3. CDR3 nucleotides: TGTGCCAGCAGCTTAGGGGGAACAGGCCTATATAGCAATCAGCCCCAGCATTTT. Residues: CASSLGGTGLYSNQPQHF.

The chain couples TRBV4-1 to TRBJ1-3, with 8 nucleotides matching TRBD1. The CDR3 extends over 14 amino acids. CDR1 MGHRA and CDR2 YSYEKL come from the germline V gene. Trimming removed 4 bases from V and 4 bases from J; junction bases left unmatched: 3. The CDR3 region is CASSRDRGGNTIYF. CDR3 sequence (DNA): TGCGCCAGCAGCCGAGACAGGGGCGGAAACACCATATATTTT.

V is TRBV1 and J is TRBJ1-2; the table's D call, TRBD1, was not checked against the DNA. TRBV1 is classified as a pseudogene. CDR3 size: 18 residues. CDR3 sequence: CTSSQVPGATPTNYGYTF. The CDR3 DNA sequence: TGCACCAGCAGCCAAGTCCCAGGGGCGACGCCGACTAACTATGGCTACACCTTC.

As DNA, the CDR3 is TGTGCCAGCTCCTTTATTAGTCGAGCACAGTCCTACGAGCAGTACTTC. It is translated as CASSFISRAQSYEQYF. This chain joins TRBV28 and TRBJ2-7; D ambiguous. This CDR3 is 16 amino acids long. V lost 8 bases and J lost 1, with 21 bases in between. Germline loops: CDR1 MDHEN, CDR2 SYDVKM.

The chain employs TRBV5-1 and TRBJ2-1; D could derive from TRBD1 or TRBD2 (5 bases each). Germline lookup yields CDR1 SGHRS and CDR2 YFSETQ. The CDR3 length is 13 residues. V was shortened by 3 bases and J by 8 bases, with 12 bases between the two germline ends. The CDR3, as DNA: TGCGCCAGCAGCTCGGGGACCAAGTATGAGCAGTTCTTC. It codes for CASSSGTKYEQFF. The whole variable domain, remainder taken from reference TRBV5-1 and TRBJ2-1, is KAGVTQTPRYLIKTRGQQVTLSCSPISGHRSVSWYQQTPGQGLQFLFEYFSETQRNKGNFPGRFSGRQFSNSRSEMNVSTLELGDSALYLCASSSGTKYEQFFGPGTRLTVL.

The chain's CDR3 is CSVESGGLGYTF. The DNA for the CDR3 is TGCAGCGTTGAATCAGGGGGTTTAGGCTACACCTTC. The chain employs TRBV29-1 and TRBJ1-2; TRBD1 agrees at 7 bases. Per germline, CDR1 SQVTM and CDR2 ANQGSEA. There are 12 residues in the CDR3. After removal of 2 bases from V and 8 bases from J, the junction contained 5 bases not matched to a gene.

The CDR3 DNA sequence: TGTGCCAGTACCAGACAGAATTACAATGAGCAGTTCTTC. This translates into CASTRQNYNEQFF. The V and J genes are TRBV19 and TRBJ2-1; the D gene is possibly TRBD1 (5 bases). The V gene lost 7 bases and the J gene lost 4 bases, with 11 bases spanning the gap. The CDR3 extends over 13 amino acids. From germline, CDR1 is LNHDA and CDR2 SQIVND (reference sequence). Filled out from reference TRBV19 and TRBJ2-1, the complete variable domain reads DGGITQSPKYLFRKEGQNVTLSCEQNLNHDAMYWYRQDPGQGLRLIYYSQIVNDFQKGDIAEGYSVSREKKESFPLTVTSAQKNPTAFYLCASTRQNYNEQFFGPGTRLTVL.

In this sample, this clone turned up a few times. The chain joins TRBV3-1 (or the pseudogene TRBV3-2) to TRBJ1-2; 9 positions match TRBD1. From germline, CDR1 is LGHDT and CDR2 YNNKEL (reference sequence). With 0 bases clipped from V and 4 bases from J, the junction kept 0 bases outside the gene matches. CDR3 size: 14 residues. The DNA of the CDR3 is TGTGCCAGCAGCCAAGAGGGACAGGGCTATGGCTACACCTTC. This sequence encodes CASSQEGQGYGYTF.

This clone is a singleton in its sample. J is TRBJ2-1 and V is TRBV9, with D perhaps TRBD1 or TRBD2 (6 bases each). This CDR3 has 14 amino acids. The germline V gene encodes CDR1 SGDLS and CDR2 YYNGEE. V was pared by 4 bases and J by 8 bases, with 16 bases between. The CDR3 DNA reads as TGTGCCAGCAGCACTCGGACGGGGGCCCATGAGCAGTTCTTC. It yields the protein CASSTRTGAHEQFF.

The chain uses TRBV5-1 and TRBJ1-1; no clear D. The V end lost 2 bases, the J end lost 3 bases, and 5 bases lay between the germline ends. The V gene's germline CDR1 is SGHRS and CDR2 YFSETQ. The CDR3 runs to 12 residues. Here the CDR3 reads CASSFRDTEAFF. For the CDR3, the DNA is TGCGCCAGCAGCTTTAGGGACACTGAAGCTTTCTTT.

Only a few counts were recorded for this clone. J is TRBJ1-2 and V is TRBV2; D is unresolved. The CDR3 is made up of 14 amino acids. CDR1 is SNHLY, CDR2 FYNNEI, per germline. Trimming stripped 1 base from V and 4 bases from J, with 10 bases between. The DNA for the CDR3 is TGTGCCAGCAGTGAAGGAACCCCTAGCTATGGCTACACCTTC. Translated: CASSEGTPSYGYTF.

The chain carries TRBV5-6 and TRBJ2-6; 10 bases are shared with TRBD2. The CDR3 spans 19 residues. The V gene end was trimmed by 4 bases and the J gene end by 0 bases; junction bases not matched to a gene: 10. Germline V gene sequence: CDR1 SGHDT, CDR2 YYEEEE. The CDR3 nucleotides are TGTGCCAGCAGCGAATTAGCGGGGGGTTTGAGCTCTGGGGCCAACGTCCTGACTTTC. Encoded protein: CASSELAGGLSSGANVLTF.

This clone showed up just a few times. The CDR3 region has the DNA TGTGCCAGCATTCAGCCCCCGTACCTCCGTCAGTACTTC. It translates to CASIQPPYLRQYF. The chain is built from TRBV6-5 and TRBJ2-7; no clear D gene. Germline V gives CDR1 MNHEY, CDR2 SVGAGI. Between the trimmed V and J ends, which lost 7 bases and 10 bases, there was a span of 20 bases. The length of the CDR3 is 13 residues.

The genes are TRBV6-5 and TRBJ1-5; 8 nucleotides align to TRBD1. Germline lookup yields CDR1 MNHEY and CDR2 SVGAGI. The CDR3 is 14 residues long. Trimming took 8 bases from V and 3 from J; bases not matched to a gene: 6. CDR3 sequence reads: CASGRQGPNQPQHF. CDR3 nucleotide sequence: TGTGCCAGCGGGAGACAGGGGCCCAATCAGCCCCAGCATTTT.

The chain combines TRBV3-1 (or the pseudogene TRBV3-2) with TRBJ1-2, with D possibly matching TRBD1 (5 bases). The germline gives CDR1 LGHDT, CDR2 YNNKEL (reference sequence). Trimming took 1 base from V and 7 from J, leaving 22 bases between them. This CDR3 contains 17 residues. The CDR3 coding sequence is TGTGCCAGCAGCCAAGGATGGGGTCGGGAGGGGAGGAGTGGCTACACCTTC. This codes for CASSQGWGREGRSGYTF.

The chain recombines TRBV4-1 with TRBJ2-7; TRBD1 might be the D (6 bases). This CDR3 has 15 residues. The V end was cut by 3 bases, the J end by 2 bases, with 14 bases between. In germline, CDR1 is MGHRA, CDR2 YSYEKL. The DNA of the CDR3 is TGCGCCAGCAGCCAGGGGGCTGGGATCGCCTACGAGCAGTACTTC. Protein: CASSQGAGIAYEQYF.